The clone carrying this T cell receptor beta chain occurred once. Some clones are missing from TCRdb's copy, which holds only in-frame ones; the method was immunoSEQ multiplex PCR. The sample consists of roughly 290,000 clones, approximately 83% of them appearing once. CDR1 and CDR2 (germline): SGHRS, YFSETQ. The CDR3 runs 15 residues. The V and J ends lost 2 bases and 0 bases, in that order; junction bases with no gene match: 5. The data were taken from a study of blood T cell repertoires in COVID-19. Study-wide context: Donors in the United States, Italy and Spain gave samples during acute or convalescent COVID-19.

The chain is built from TRBV5-1 and TRBJ2-7, with 7 bases lining up with TRBD2. The clonotype originates from a person aged 70 to 80 with COVID-19, enrolled during active disease. The specimen was peripheral blood. CDR3: CASSFLASGSYEQYF. CDR3 coding DNA: TGCGCCAGCAGCTTCCTGGCTAGCGGCTCCTACGAGCAGTACTTC.